Reported below is one TCR beta chain. The table came from immunoSEQ multiplex PCR; TCRdb's copy has only in-frame clones and leaves some out. This table has approximately 200,000 clones, 87% appearing once. These data belong to a study of blood T cell repertoires in COVID-19. Participants spanned ages about 18 to 100 years and resided in some 22 US areas. Recovered status applied to Cohort 3 donors who had two consecutive negative PCRs. It also applied to those with clearance or with symptom resolution. The sample comprised PBMCs or T cells enriched from blood (not recorded which). This receptor was obtained from a woman in her thirties who had recovered from COVID-19.

CDR3 residues: CASSSGTQGNTIYF. Here the CDR3 DNA reads TGTGCCAGCTCCAGCGGGACGCAGGGAAACACCATATATTTT. The chain has TRBV18 and TRBJ1-3, with a possible D match to TRBD1 (5 bases). The CDR3 has 14 residues. Germline CDR1 and CDR2: KGHSH and LQKENI. Trimming cost V 6 bases and J 4 bases, with 13 bases left between them.